The 31 T cell receptor beta chains reported below all come from one sample, sequenced in a study of CD8+ T cells in alopecia areata. Reverse transcribed after extraction, RNA yielded cDNA as the sequencing template. Libraries were prepared by immunoSEQ multiplex PCR; TCRdb keeps only in-frame clonotypes and omits some of them. The sample gives roughly 120,000 clones, about 61% of which show up once; 2.8% is in the top ten. The material sequenced was CD4+ T cells sorted from blood. The source of these receptors is a human donor in good health.

The rearrangement links TRBV7-9 to TRBJ1-6; D may be TRBD1 (5 bases). This CDR3 has 16 residues. Between the trimmed V and J ends, which lost 8 bases and 0 bases, there was a span of 14 bases. Germline V gene lookup returns CDR1 SEHNR and CDR2 FQNEAQ (reference sequence). CDR3 sequence reads: CASVRTLSSYNSPLHF. The DNA of the CDR3 is TGTGCCAGCGTACGGACACTCAGCTCCTATAATTCACCCCTCCACTTT.

Regarding this clone: The sample contains more than one DNA sequence encoding this CDR3. This chain's CDR3 is CASSPGQGGYGYTF. CDR3 DNA: TGCGCCAGCAGCCCGGGACAAGGAGGCTATGGCTACACCTTC. J is TRBJ1-2 and V is TRBV4-1, with TRBD1 as a possible D gene (6 bases). The germline V and J ends were trimmed by 4 bases and 4 bases, with 13 bases remaining between them. This CDR3 spans 14 amino acids. Germline-derived CDR1 and CDR2 are MGHRA and YSYEKL.

The chain couples TRBV7-3 to TRBJ2-3; 7 bases are a match to TRBD1. This CDR3 is 14 amino acids long. From germline, CDR1 is SGHTA and CDR2 FQGTGA. V trimming: 3 bases; J trimming: 2 bases; junction bases outside the gene matches: 2. The CDR3 DNA is TGTGCCAGCAGCTTTACAGGGGTCACAGATACGCAGTATTTT. Residues: CASSFTGVTDTQYF.

This chain connects TRBV2 to TRBJ2-7; possible D gene TRBD2, 6 bases. The CDR3 length is 14 residues. CDR1 is SNHLY and CDR2 is FYNNEI in the germline V gene. Trimming removed 2 bases from V and 1 base from J, with 9 bases in between. The CDR3 region is CASSETSLSYEQYF. Written as DNA, the CDR3 is TGTGCCAGCAGTGAAACTAGCCTATCCTACGAGCAGTACTTC.

J is TRBJ2-1 and V is TRBV6-1; TRBD2 aligns across 12 bases. Trimming removed 4 bases from V and 15 bases from J; junction bases left unmatched: 10. The CDR3 has 14 amino acids. CDR1 is MNHNS, CDR2 SASEGT, per germline. The CDR3 DNA sequence: TGTGCCAGCAGTGTGGGACTAGCGGGTCCCGAGGCGTTCTTC. It encodes CASSVGLAGPEAFF.

This clone appeared a few times. The chain employs TRBV5-1 and TRBJ2-1; 7 nucleotides line up with TRBD2. The CDR3 contains 11 residues. Unmatched junction bases numbered 5, after V lost 7 bases and J lost 10 bases. Germline V gene sequence: CDR1 SGHRS, CDR2 YFSETQ. CDR3 residues: CASRGETEQFF. The DNA of the CDR3 is TGCGCCAGCCGGGGGGAGACAGAGCAGTTCTTC.

This clone was observed a handful of times. The chain recombines TRBV5-6 with TRBJ2-7; D remains unclear. V lost 1 base, J lost 1 base, and 6 bases lay in between. The CDR3 loop spans 13 amino acids. Germline V CDR1 and CDR2: SGHDT, YYEEEE. The CDR3 is CASSLPPSYEQYF. The CDR3, as DNA: TGTGCCAGCAGCTTGCCCCCGTCCTACGAGCAGTACTTC.

This rearrangement joins TRBV28 to TRBJ2-5; D may be TRBD1 (5 bases). CDR1 MDHEN and CDR2 SYDVKM come from the germline V gene. The V gene lost 4 bases and the J gene lost 4 bases, with 16 bases spanning the gap. The CDR3 sequence is 15 residues long. CDR3 DNA: TGTGCCAGCAGTTCCGGGCCACGCAGGGCAGAGACCCAGTACTTC. Amino acid sequence: CASSSGPRRAETQYF.

A remark on this clone: This sample includes further DNA sequences coding for the same CDR3. The chain links TRBV29-1 to TRBJ1-1; 8 bases agree with TRBD1. The CDR3 length is 14 residues. The V gene end was trimmed by 6 bases and the J gene end by 1 base; junction bases not matched to a gene: 7. Germline V lookup: CDR1 SQVTM, CDR2 ANQGSEA. In DNA form, the CDR3 reads TGCAGCGTCAAAACCGGGACAGGGAACACTGAAGCTTTCTTT. This encodes CSVKTGTGNTEAFF.

There are many counts of this clone. This rearrangement joins TRBV10-3 to TRBJ2-5, with 9 bases that match TRBD1. This CDR3 comprises 18 residues. Germline V gene lookup returns CDR1 ENHRY and CDR2 SYGVKD. After removal of 5 bases from V and 1 base from J, the junction contained 14 bases not matched to a gene. The CDR3 region is CAISPTGGEGGTQETQYF. DNA for the CDR3: TGTGCCATCAGTCCCACAGGGGGCGAGGGGGGAACCCAAGAGACCCAGTACTTC.

CDR3 loop: CASGHAGLTGKETQYF. The CDR3 coding sequence is TGTGCCAGCGGACACGCGGGACTCACCGGAAAGGAGACCCAGTACTTC. V and J are TRBV6-6 and TRBJ2-5, with D possibly matching TRBD2 (6 bases). Germline CDR1 MNHNY, CDR2 SVGAGI (reference sequence). The V end lost 8 bases, the J end lost 5 bases, and 24 bases lay between the germline ends. This CDR3 spans 16 amino acids.

In its sample, this clone was seen once. The V call is TRBV19, the J call TRBJ1-6, with 7 bases identical to TRBD1. This CDR3 has 17 amino acids. After removal of 3 bases from V and 1 base from J, the junction contained 6 bases not matched to a gene. Germline V gene data show CDR1 as LNHDA and CDR2 as SQIVND (reference sequence). CDR3 coding DNA: TGTGCCAGTAGTATTCGACAGGGTGAGTCCTATAATTCACCCCTCCACTTT. Translating it yields CASSIRQGESYNSPLHF.

This clone has just a few counts. The chain has TRBV7-2 and TRBJ1-2; a weak D match, TRBD1 (6 bases). The germline V gene has CDR1 SGHTA and CDR2 FQGNSA. The germline V and J ends were trimmed by 7 bases and 2 bases, with 14 bases remaining between them. This CDR3 has 14 residues. The DNA for the CDR3 is TGTGCCAGCAAGCCGGGACACAAAAACTATGGCTACACCTTC. Its translation: CASKPGHKNYGYTF.

There are a few counts of this clone. J is TRBJ2-3 and V is TRBV4-2, with D perhaps TRBD1 or TRBD2 (6 bases each). V was pared by 1 base and J by 4 bases, with 9 bases between. The length of the CDR3 is 14 residues. Looked up from germline, CDR1 is LGHNA and CDR2 is YNFKEQ. CDR3 bases: TGTGCCAGCAGCCAAGCGGGGGCATCAGATACGCAGTATTTT. Its protein product is CASSQAGASDTQYF.

The chain links TRBV30 to TRBJ2-2; no clear D. The CDR3 runs to 14 residues. The germline gives CDR1 GTSNPN, CDR2 SVGIG (reference sequence). Deletions cut 0 bases from V and 4 bases from J, with 9 bases between. The chain's CDR3 is CAWSVLSSTGELFF. For the CDR3, the DNA is TGTGCCTGGAGTGTACTTAGCTCCACCGGGGAGCTGTTTTTT.

This clone was detected a few times. Germline is not matched at one junction end, which may reflect a read error. CDR3 coding DNA: TGTGCCAGCAGTGAAGGTATTGGCGGGACAGGTAGAATCTTT. Residues: CASSEGIGGTGRIF. This chain joins TRBV6-1 and TRBJ1-1; 8 bases are a match to TRBD1. CDR3 length: 14 residues. CDR1 and CDR2 from the germline V gene are MNHNS and SASEGT.

The chain is built from TRBV30 and TRBJ1-2; D perhaps matches TRBD1 (5 bases). Germline lookup yields CDR1 GTSNPN and CDR2 SVGIG (reference sequence). The CDR3 covers 11 residues. V was clipped by 3 bases and J by 7 bases, with 9 bases between them. The DNA for the CDR3 is TGTGCCTGGAGGCAGGGAGGTGGCTACACCTTC. This encodes CAWRQGGGYTF.

The chain recombines TRBV28 with TRBJ2-7, with 8 bases matching TRBD1. CDR3 size: 15 residues. From germline, CDR1 is MDHEN and CDR2 SYDVKM. V trimming: 6 bases; J trimming: 3 bases; junction bases outside the gene matches: 10. In DNA form, the CDR3 reads TGTGCCAGCAGCCACCGGACAGGGTGGAACTACGAGCAGTACTTC. Its translation: CASSHRTGWNYEQYF. Full variable domain (outside the CDR3, taken from reference TRBV28 and TRBJ2-7): DVKVTQSSRYLVKRTGEKVFLECVQDMDHENMFWYRQDPGLGLRLIYFSYDVKMKEKGDIPEGYSVSREKKERFSLILESASTNQTSMYLCASSHRTGWNYEQYFGPGTRLTVT.

The chain carries TRBV7-8 and TRBJ2-3; 12 nucleotides line up with TRBD2. CDR3 length: 16 amino acids. V shed 4 bases, J shed 3 bases, and the junction held 5 bases outside the gene matches. Germline V gene lookup returns CDR1 SGHVS and CDR2 FQNEAQ. The CDR3 region is CASSSLAGGYTDTQYF. The CDR3 region has the DNA TGTGCCAGCAGCTCGCTAGCGGGGGGGTATACAGATACGCAGTATTTT.

The V gene is TRBV15, the J gene TRBJ2-4, with D unresolved. V shed 0 bases and J shed 9 bases, with 15 bases lying between them. Germline V gene sequence: CDR1 LNHNV, CDR2 YYDKDF (reference sequence). This CDR3 has 15 residues. The CDR3 DNA follows: TGTGCCACCAGCAGAGATCTTCTTGTAGACGGCATTCAGTACTTC. It codes for CATSRDLLVDGIQYF.

This clone was counted many times. The CDR3 protein is CASQVRGTEAFF. In DNA form, the CDR3 reads TGTGCCAGCCAGGTACGGGGGACTGAAGCTTTCTTT. The gene calls are TRBV2 and TRBJ1-1, with a tentative D call TRBD1 (5 bases). The length of the CDR3 is 12 residues. The germline V and J ends were trimmed by 8 bases and 5 bases, with 12 bases remaining between them. Germline V gene sequence: CDR1 SNHLY, CDR2 FYNNEI. Filled out from reference TRBV2 and TRBJ1-1, the complete variable domain reads EPEVTQTPSHQVTQMGQEVILRCVPISNHLYFYWYRQILGQKVEFLVSFYNNEISEKSEIFDDQFSVERPDGSNFTLKIRSTKLEDSAMYFCASQVRGTEAFFGQGTRLTVV.

This chain joins TRBV28 and TRBJ1-1; TRBD1 is a possible D gene (6 bases). V was clipped by 3 bases and J by 2 bases, with 10 bases between them. CDR1 and CDR2 from the germline V gene are MDHEN and SYDVKM. The CDR3 loop spans 14 amino acids. CDR3 amino acids: CASSLTGPNTEAFF. The CDR3 nucleotides read TGTGCCAGCAGTTTGACAGGACCAAACACTGAAGCTTTCTTT.

V is TRBV29-1 and J is TRBJ1-1, with unresolved D. The germline gives CDR1 SQVTM, CDR2 ANQGSEA. CDR3 length equals 11 residues. V lost 8 bases, J lost 10 bases, and 17 bases lay in between. CDR3 protein: CSLPLAGRAFF. For the CDR3, the DNA is TGCAGCCTTCCCCTTGCGGGAAGAGCTTTCTTT.

This chain uses TRBV29-1 with TRBJ1-5, with D perhaps matching TRBD1 (5 bases). The CDR3 has 11 residues. Germline V lookup: CDR1 SQVTM, CDR2 ANQGSEA. Deletions cut 3 bases from V and 10 bases from J, with 10 bases between. CDR3: CSVEGDHPQHF. The CDR3 DNA is TGCAGCGTTGAGGGGGACCACCCCCAGCATTTT.

V is TRBV30 and J is TRBJ1-2; a possible D gene is TRBD1 (6 bases). The CDR3 loop spans 16 amino acids. Trimming left V 7 bases short and J 4 bases short, with 25 bases between. The germline CDR1 and CDR2 sequences are GTSNPN and SVGIG (reference sequence). In nucleotides, the CDR3 is TGTGCCTCAAAGAGGGGGTCGACACTCCCGACCTATGGCTACACCTTC. This sequence encodes CASKRGSTLPTYGYTF.

The sample holds a few counts of this clone. The chain combines TRBV30 with TRBJ1-2; D is uncertain. The CDR3 extends over 13 amino acids. Trimming shortened V by 3 bases and J by 2 bases, and 10 bases separated the two germline ends. Germline values: CDR1 GTSNPN, CDR2 SVGIG (reference sequence). The CDR3 here is CAWSAKGNYGYTF. CDR3 DNA sequence: TGTGCCTGGAGCGCTAAAGGGAACTATGGCTACACCTTC. Together with reference TRBV30 and TRBJ1-2, the CDR3 gives the full variable domain: SQTIHQWPATLVQPVGSPLSLECTVEGTSNPNLYWYRQAAGRGLQLLFYSVGIGQISSEVPQNLSASRPQDRQFILSSKKLLLSDSGFYLCAWSAKGNYGYTFGSGTRLTVV.

This rearrangement joins TRBV10-2 to TRBJ1-5; D remains unclear. This CDR3 has 14 amino acids. Germline lookup yields CDR1 WSHSY and CDR2 SAAADI. V lost 6 bases to trimming and J lost 0 bases, with 9 bases between them. CDR3 DNA: TGCGCCAGCAGGGACCAATATAGCAATCAGCCCCAGCATTTT. This encodes CASRDQYSNQPQHF.

The chain uses TRBV5-1 and TRBJ2-1; 8 bases map to TRBD1. This CDR3 region has 15 residues. After removal of 4 bases from V and 2 bases from J, the junction contained 5 bases not matched to a gene. Germline V CDR1 and CDR2: SGHRS, YFSETQ. For the CDR3, the DNA is TGCGCCAGCAGCACGACAGGGGAGGCCTACAATGAGCAGTTCTTC. It translates to CASSTTGEAYNEQFF.

This clone appeared once. The J gene is TRBJ1-2, the V gene TRBV30; tentatively, D is TRBD1 (6 bases). Trimming took 7 bases from V and 5 from J, leaving 14 bases between them. In germline, CDR1 is GTSNPN, CDR2 SVGIG (reference sequence). This CDR3 contains 12 residues. The CDR3 DNA follows: TGTGCCTACAAGGGGGGAGAATATGGCTACACCTTC. Its translation is CAYKGGEYGYTF.

The chain uses TRBV6-6 and TRBJ1-2; 9 positions match TRBD1. The germline V gene has CDR1 MNHNY and CDR2 SVGAGI (reference sequence). Trimming took 2 bases from V and 8 from J; bases not matched to a gene: 6. The CDR3 is made up of 14 amino acids. CDR3 DNA: TGTGCCAGCAGTTACCGGACAGGGGATGAGGGCTACACCTTC. It encodes CASSYRTGDEGYTF.

This chain links TRBV5-1 with TRBJ1-2, with D uncertain. The CDR3 is made up of 19 amino acids. V shed 2 bases and J shed 0 bases, with 23 bases lying between them. Germline loops: CDR1 SGHRS, CDR2 YFSETQ. The DNA for the CDR3 is TGCGCCAGCAGCTTAACCCTAGGACGTACGATGGACTCTAACTATGGCTACACCTTC. This sequence encodes CASSLTLGRTMDSNYGYTF. Using reference TRBV5-1 and TRBJ1-2 for the parts outside the CDR3, the full variable domain is KAGVTQTPRYLIKTRGQQVTLSCSPISGHRSVSWYQQTPGQGLQFLFEYFSETQRNKGNFPGRFSGRQFSNSRSEMNVSTLELGDSALYLCASSLTLGRTMDSNYGYTFGSGTRLTVV.